The TCR beta chain under discussion was sequenced for a study of cytomegalovirus exposure and HLA in healthy donors. Notes on the study in general: There was a cluster of highly shared sequence variants that was likely a sequencing artifact.

The study ran its PCR with 60 Vbeta and 13 Jbeta primers. As originally analysed: A later analysis counted 65 million to 80 million unique TCR beta chains, some 12 million shared. Sequencing was performed with immunoSEQ multiplex PCR; in TCRdb, only in-frame clones are kept and a portion is missing. The DNA was the basis for D and trimming; V, J and clone size are from that table. The table records some 150,000 clones, around 77% of them present only once. This CDR3 comprises 14 residues. V lost 8 bases and J 2 bases, leaving 16 bases between the germline ends. Germline V gene sequence: CDR1 LNHDA, CDR2 SQIVND (reference sequence). In the case of this clone: Its matching antigen is unknown.

The chain is built from TRBV19 and TRBJ2-7; D may be TRBD1 (6 bases). The sequence came from a female donor in good health and CMV-seronegative. The sequenced material came from PBMCs. The CDR3 DNA reads as TGTGCCAGTTCCCCAGGGGTTGGGGCCTACGAGCAGTACTTC. Amino acid sequence: CASSPGVGAYEQYF. The full variable domain, its missing parts supplied by reference TRBV19 and TRBJ2-7, is DGGITQSPKYLFRKEGQNVTLSCEQNLNHDAMYWYRQDPGQGLRLIYYSQIVNDFQKGDIAEGYSVSREKKESFPLTVTSAQKNPTAFYLCASSPGVGAYEQYFGPGTRLTVT.